Presented here are 13 T cell receptor beta chains from one specimen sequenced in a study of blood T cell repertoires in COVID-19. Profiling relied on immunoSEQ multiplex PCR, and the TCRdb table lists in-frame clones only, not all of them. The sample records 130,000 to 150,000 clones, about 87% being singletons. Sample: peripheral blood. The origin of the receptors is a woman aged 45-65 years with active or convalescent COVID-19.

The J gene is TRBJ2-1, the V gene TRBV7-2, with TRBD2 matching 8 bases. J lost 7 bases, V lost 4 bases, and 9 bases had no gene match. The CDR3 runs to 15 residues. The V gene's germline CDR1 is SGHTA and CDR2 FQGNSA. This CDR3 is CASSSPTSGRNEQFF. CDR3 DNA sequence: TGTGCCAGCAGCTCCCCAACTAGCGGAAGGAATGAGCAGTTCTTC.

This chain joins TRBV5-4 and TRBJ1-3; TRBD1 matches at 7 bases. The junction had 13 bases not matched to a gene; V was cut back by 4 bases and J by 6 bases. CDR3 length equals 16 residues. Germline V gene sequence: CDR1 SGHNT, CDR2 YYREEE (reference sequence). CDR3 sequence (DNA): TGTGCCAGCAGCCGCAATGGACAGGCTACCCAAAACACCATATATTTT. Encoded protein: CASSRNGQATQNTIYF.

This clone has just a few counts. The chain has TRBV3-1 (or the pseudogene TRBV3-2) and TRBJ1-4; TRBD1 matches 10 bases. Germline-derived CDR1 and CDR2 are LGHDT and YNNKEL (reference sequence). CDR3 length: 14 residues. Trimming at V came to 6 bases and at J to 13 bases, leaving 11 bases not matched to a gene. The CDR3, as DNA: TGTGCCAGCAGTGACCGGGACAGGGGCGGCGGACTGTTTTTT. Protein sequence: CASSDRDRGGGLFF.

This clone was detected once. J is TRBJ2-7 and V is TRBV9; tentative D call: TRBD2 (5 bases). The V gene's germline CDR1 is SGDLS and CDR2 YYNGEE. V was clipped by 3 bases and J by 1 base, with 11 bases between them. The CDR3 has 14 residues. CDR3 bases: TGTGCCAGCAGCGCTTACGGGGTGTCCTACGAGCAGTACTTC. Protein: CASSAYGVSYEQYF.

This rearrangement joins TRBV27 to TRBJ2-7; TRBD1 agrees at 7 bases. The V segment lost 6 bases and the J segment 2 bases; nucleotides outside the gene matches: 7. The CDR3 covers 14 residues. Germline CDR1 and CDR2: MNHEY and SMNVEV (reference sequence). CDR3 in amino acids: CASRPGDSPYEQYF. The CDR3 DNA reads TGTGCCAGCAGACCCGGGGACAGCCCCTACGAGCAGTACTTC.

This chain links TRBV28 with TRBJ1-1; D remains unclear. CDR1 is MDHEN and CDR2 is SYDVKM in the germline V gene. This CDR3 comprises 14 residues. With 9 bases removed from V and 0 bases from J, the gap between germline ends came to 14 bases. CDR3 in amino acids: CASYGELMNTEAFF. CDR3 sequence (DNA): TGTGCCAGTTACGGGGAACTCATGAACACTGAAGCTTTCTTT.

This clone was counted a single time. The J gene is TRBJ2-3, the V gene TRBV4-1; the D gene is possibly TRBD2 (6 bases). This CDR3 is built from 16 residues. Trimming removed 1 base from V and 0 bases from J, with 11 bases in between. The germline V gene encodes CDR1 MGHRA and CDR2 YSYEKL. The CDR3 sequence is CASSQGAGPSTDTQYF. The CDR3 bases are TGCGCCAGCAGCCAAGGGGCGGGGCCTAGCACAGATACGCAGTATTTT.

This chain uses TRBV7-3 with TRBJ2-1, with 9 positions matching TRBD1. J was trimmed by 2 bases and V by 1 base; bases with no gene match: 3. The CDR3 totals 16 residues. Looked up from germline, CDR1 is SGHTA and CDR2 is FQGTGA. CDR3 sequence: CASSLRTGVPYNEQFF. CDR3 sequence (DNA): TGTGCCAGCAGCTTAAGGACAGGGGTGCCCTACAATGAGCAGTTCTTC.

The chain has TRBV4-1 and TRBJ1-3, with a tentative D call TRBD1 (5 bases). Germline V gene data show CDR1 as MGHRA and CDR2 as YSYEKL. V lost 1 base and J 8 bases, leaving 21 bases between the germline ends. The CDR3 is made up of 17 amino acids. For the CDR3, the DNA is TGCGCCAGCAGCCAAGGACACTCTGTGTCCGCGGGGGACACCATATATTTT. Its translation is CASSQGHSVSAGDTIYF.

The rearrangement joins TRBV3-1 (or the pseudogene TRBV3-2) to TRBJ2-1; D gene ambiguous. This CDR3 is built from 14 residues. CDR1 and CDR2 from the germline V gene are LGHDT and YNNKEL (reference sequence). The V and J ends lost 1 base and 2 bases respectively, with 6 bases between them. This CDR3 reads CASSQGSAYNEQFF. The CDR3, as DNA: TGTGCCAGCAGCCAAGGGTCGGCCTACAATGAGCAGTTCTTC.

This chain joins TRBV4-3 and TRBJ1-4; maybe TRBD1 (5 bases). The V and J ends lost 3 bases and 5 bases respectively, with 13 bases between them. The CDR3 is 15 amino acids. The germline CDR1 and CDR2 sequences are LGHNA and YSLEER. Here the CDR3 DNA reads TGCGCCAGCAGCCAGTTGGCAGGGCGGAATGAAAAACTGTTTTTT. This translates into CASSQLAGRNEKLFF.

DNA of the CDR3: TGTGCCAGCACCCCGGGGGGCTCCTACGAGCAGTACTTC. Protein sequence: CASTPGGSYEQYF. V is TRBV27 and J is TRBJ2-7; TRBD2 agrees at 7 bases. V lost 7 bases, J lost 0 bases, and 3 bases stayed unmatched. The CDR3 runs 13 residues. Germline V gives CDR1 MNHEY, CDR2 SMNVEV (reference sequence).

The chain carries TRBV19 and TRBJ1-1; TRBD1 matches 8 bases. The junction had 2 bases not matched to a gene; V was cut back by 5 bases and J by 0 bases. The CDR3 is 14 residues long. The germline V gene encodes CDR1 LNHDA and CDR2 SQIVND (reference sequence). The CDR3 loop is CASSVTGVNTEAFF. The CDR3 DNA follows: TGTGCCAGTAGTGTGACAGGGGTGAACACTGAAGCTTTCTTT. The whole variable domain, filled in from reference TRBV19 and TRBJ1-1, reads DGGITQSPKYLFRKEGQNVTLSCEQNLNHDAMYWYRQDPGQGLRLIYYSQIVNDFQKGDIAEGYSVSREKKESFPLTVTSAQKNPTAFYLCASSVTGVNTEAFFGQGTRLTVV.